The source of this T cell receptor (beta chain) is a study of shared clonotypes between healthy human individuals. V was shortened by 0 bases and J by 2 bases, with 5 bases between the two germline ends. This CDR3 spans 14 amino acids. Germline V lookup: CDR1 SGHRS, CDR2 YFSETQ. As regards this clone: Its antigen is unidentified.

The protocol was immunoSEQ multiplex PCR, while the TCRdb copy is restricted to in-frame clones and leaves out a portion. The data contain over a million clones, 60% to 80% of them singletons. Study-wide results and caveats: It was the non-shared clonotypes that had lower generation probabilities than clonotypes shared by all four donors.

The rearrangement links TRBV5-1 to TRBJ2-2; no definite D call. This receptor was identified in a man in his late teens or twenties in good health. The sample taken for sequencing was memory CD4+ T cells sorted from blood. The subset denotes: CD45RA-negative fraction. The CDR3 DNA sequence: TGCGCCAGCAGCTTGGCCTATAACACCGGGGAGCTGTTTTTT. It yields the protein CASSLAYNTGELFF.